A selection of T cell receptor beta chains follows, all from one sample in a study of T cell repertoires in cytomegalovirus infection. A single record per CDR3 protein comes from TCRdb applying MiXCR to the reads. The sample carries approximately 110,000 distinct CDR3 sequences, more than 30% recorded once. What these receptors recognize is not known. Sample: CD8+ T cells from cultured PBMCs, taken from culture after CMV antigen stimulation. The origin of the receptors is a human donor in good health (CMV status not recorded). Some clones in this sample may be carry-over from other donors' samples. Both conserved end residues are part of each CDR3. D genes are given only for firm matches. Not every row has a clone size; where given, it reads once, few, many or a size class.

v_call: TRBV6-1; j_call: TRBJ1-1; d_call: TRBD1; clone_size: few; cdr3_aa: CASSEGGLDRAFGVTEAFF; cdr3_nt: TGTGCCAGCAGTGAAGGTGGGTTGGACAGGGCCTTCGGGGTCACTGAAGCTTTCTTT
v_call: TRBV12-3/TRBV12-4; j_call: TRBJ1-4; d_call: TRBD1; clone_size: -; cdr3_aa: CASSPDYGTGHPEAEKLFF; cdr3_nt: TGTGCCAGCAGTCCCGATTACGGGACAGGGCATCCGGAGGCTGAAAAACTGTTTTTT
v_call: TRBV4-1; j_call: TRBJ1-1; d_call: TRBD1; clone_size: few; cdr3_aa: CASSRHWTGGTDTEAFF; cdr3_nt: TGCGCCAGCAGCCGCCACTGGACAGGGGGAACGGACACTGAAGCTTTCTTT
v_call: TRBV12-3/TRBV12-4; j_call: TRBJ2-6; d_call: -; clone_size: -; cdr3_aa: CASSSRDPNVLTF; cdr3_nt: TGTGCCAGCAGTTCCCGGGACCCAAACGTCCTGACTTTC
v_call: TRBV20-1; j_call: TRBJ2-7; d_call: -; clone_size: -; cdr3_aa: CSAYLQEYYEQYF; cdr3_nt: TGCAGTGCCTACCTACAGGAGTACTACGAGCAGTACTTC
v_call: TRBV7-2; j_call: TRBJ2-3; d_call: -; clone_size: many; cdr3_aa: CASSISGGPLDRTDTQYF; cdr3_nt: TGTGCCAGCAGCATCTCGGGGGGCCCTCTAGATCGCACAGATACGCAGTATTTT
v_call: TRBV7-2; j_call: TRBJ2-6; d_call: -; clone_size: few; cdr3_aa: CASSEGYGANVLTF; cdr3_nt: TGTGCCAGCAGCGAGGGTTACGGGGCCAACGTCCTGACTTTC
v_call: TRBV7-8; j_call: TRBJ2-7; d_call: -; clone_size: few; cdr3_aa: CASSSGDPTTYEQYF; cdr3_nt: TGTGCCAGCAGCTCGGGGGACCCGACCACCTACGAGCAGTACTTC
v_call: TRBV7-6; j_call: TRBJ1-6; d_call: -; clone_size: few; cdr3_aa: CASSPQLSNYNSPLHF; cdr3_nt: TGTGCCAGCAGTCCACAGCTTTCGAACTATAATTCACCCCTCCACTTT
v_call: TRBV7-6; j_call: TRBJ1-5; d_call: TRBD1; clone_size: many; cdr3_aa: CASSSDREFGSNQPQHF; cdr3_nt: TGTGCCAGCAGCTCGGACAGGGAATTCGGGAGCAATCAGCCCCAGCATTTT
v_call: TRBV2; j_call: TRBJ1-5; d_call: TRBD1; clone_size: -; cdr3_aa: CASSVGQGNQPQHF; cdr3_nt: TGTGCCAGCAGTGTGGGACAGGGTAATCAGCCCCAGCATTTT
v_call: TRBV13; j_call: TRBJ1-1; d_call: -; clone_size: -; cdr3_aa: CASSGPWALSAPNTEAFF; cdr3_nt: TGTGCCAGCAGCGGCCCCTGGGCCCTATCTGCCCCGAACACTGAAGCTTTCTTT
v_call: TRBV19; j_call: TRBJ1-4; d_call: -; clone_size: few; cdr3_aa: CASSADIPEKLFF; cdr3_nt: TGTGCCAGTAGTGCGGACATCCCCGAAAAACTGTTTTTT
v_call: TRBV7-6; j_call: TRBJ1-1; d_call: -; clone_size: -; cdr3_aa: CASSGGEANTEAFF; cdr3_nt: TGTGCCAGCAGCGGGGGAGAGGCGAACACTGAAGCTTTCTTT
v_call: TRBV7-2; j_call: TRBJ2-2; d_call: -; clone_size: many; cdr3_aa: CASSLVGAPGGELFF; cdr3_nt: TGTGCCAGCAGCTTAGTCGGCGCCCCGGGAGGGGAGCTGTTTTTT
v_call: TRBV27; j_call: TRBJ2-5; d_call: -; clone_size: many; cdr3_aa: CASSLGRRETQYF; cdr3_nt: TGTGCCAGCAGTTTAGGGAGGAGGGAGACCCAGTACTTC
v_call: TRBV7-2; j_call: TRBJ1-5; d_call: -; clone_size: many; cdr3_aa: CASSSGRGSNQPQHF; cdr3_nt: TGTGCCAGCAGTTCGGGCAGGGGAAGCAATCAGCCCCAGCATTTT
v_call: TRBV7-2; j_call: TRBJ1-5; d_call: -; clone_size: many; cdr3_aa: CASSLYDSPNSNQPQHF; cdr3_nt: TGTGCCAGCAGCTTATACGATTCGCCTAATAGCAATCAGCCCCAGCATTTT
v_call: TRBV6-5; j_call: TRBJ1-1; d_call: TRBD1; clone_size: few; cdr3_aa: CASSSPSTGGSNTEAFF; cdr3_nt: TGTGCCAGCAGTTCTCCCTCGACAGGGGGCTCGAACACTGAAGCTTTCTTT
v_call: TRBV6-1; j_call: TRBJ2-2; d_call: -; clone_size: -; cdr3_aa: CASSIQARSGELFF; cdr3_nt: TGTGCCAGCAGTATCCAAGCCCGTTCCGGGGAGCTGTTTTTT
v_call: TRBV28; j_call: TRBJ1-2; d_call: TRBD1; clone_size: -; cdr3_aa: CASSFPGQGAPHYGYTF; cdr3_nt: TGTGCCAGCAGTTTTCCGGGACAGGGGGCGCCTCACTATGGCTACACCTTC
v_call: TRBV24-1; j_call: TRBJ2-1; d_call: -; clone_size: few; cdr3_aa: CATSDSRGDENEQFF; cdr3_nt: TGTGCCACCAGTGATTCCCGTGGGGACGAGAATGAGCAGTTCTTC